The 8 T cell receptor beta chains presented below share a single source sample, sequenced in a study of blood T cell repertoires in COVID-19. The protocol was immunoSEQ multiplex PCR, while the TCRdb copy is restricted to in-frame clones and leaves out a portion. The sample lists hundreds of thousands of clones, 88% seen once, with approximately 11% in the top ten. Sequenced input: peripheral blood. The source is a woman between 25 and 40 years old with COVID-19, enrolled during active disease.

V usage is TRBV29-1 and J usage is TRBJ1-2; D not certain. The CDR3 consists of 13 residues. Trimming stripped 3 bases from V and 3 bases from J, with 11 bases between. CDR1 and CDR2 from the germline V gene are SQVTM and ANQGSEA. CDR3 protein: CSVEPGVDYGYTF. The CDR3 DNA sequence: TGCAGCGTTGAGCCCGGGGTGGACTATGGCTACACCTTC.

The rearrangement uses TRBV10-3 and TRBJ1-1; the D is unclear. This CDR3 region has 14 residues. Germline values: CDR1 ENHRY, CDR2 SYGVKD. With 4 bases removed from V and 1 base from J, the gap between germline ends came to 10 bases. The CDR3 sequence: CAISGREGNTEAFF. The DNA of the CDR3 is TGTGCCATCAGTGGAAGGGAGGGGAACACTGAAGCTTTCTTT.

The J gene is TRBJ2-2, the V gene TRBV18, with TRBD1 matching 10 bases. CDR1 KGHSH and CDR2 LQKENI come from the germline V gene. V trimming: 3 bases; J trimming: 6 bases; junction bases outside the gene matches: 4. This CDR3 region has 15 residues. Here the CDR3 DNA reads TGTGCCAGCTCACCCCCGGGGACAGGGGCCGGGGAGCTGTTTTTT. Amino acids: CASSPPGTGAGELFF. Full variable domain (rest looked up from reference TRBV18 and TRBJ2-2): NAGVMQNPRHLVRRRGQEARLRCSPMKGHSHVYWYRQLPEEGLKFMVYLQKENIIDESGMPKERFSAEFPKEGPSILRIQQVVRGDSAAYFCASSPPGTGAGELFFGEGSRLTVL.

This clone occurred a few times. V and J are TRBV27 and TRBJ1-5, with 7 bases identical to TRBD1. The germline gives CDR1 MNHEY, CDR2 SMNVEV (reference sequence). V shed 7 bases and J 3 bases; nucleotides not matched to a gene: 3. The CDR3 totals 13 residues. The CDR3 protein is CASKGTVNQPQHF. As DNA, the CDR3 is TGTGCCAGCAAAGGGACAGTCAATCAGCCCCAGCATTTT.

The V call is TRBV19, the J call TRBJ1-2; D unclear. Germline values: CDR1 LNHDA, CDR2 SQIVND (reference sequence). V was cut by 7 bases and J by 4 bases, with 13 bases left in between. The CDR3 consists of 13 residues. CDR3 sequence (DNA): TGTGCCAGTAATATCCTGGGGAGCTATGGCTACACCTTC. Protein product: CASNILGSYGYTF.

This chain links TRBV9 with TRBJ2-7; 7 positions match TRBD2. The junction had 4 bases not matched to a gene; V was cut back by 1 base and J by 3 bases. In germline, CDR1 is SGDLS, CDR2 YYNGEE. CDR3 length: 14 amino acids. The CDR3 is CASSVQGEGYEQYF. CDR3 coding DNA: TGTGCCAGCAGCGTACAAGGGGAGGGCTACGAGCAGTACTTC.

Turning to this clone: The junction does not match germline at one end; this may be a read error. The CDR3 DNA follows: TGTGCCAGCAGTTACCCCTTAAGGCAGCGCGAGGATTTT. It codes for CASSYPLRQREDF. V is TRBV6-5 and J is TRBJ1-5, with D unclear. The germline V gene encodes CDR1 MNHEY and CDR2 SVGAGI. CDR3 length equals 13 residues.

This clone was recorded only once. This chain connects TRBV5-1 to TRBJ2-1; 12 bases map to TRBD2. There are 17 residues in the CDR3. V dropped 2 bases and J dropped 1; count of bases not matched to a gene: 4. Germline lookup yields CDR1 SGHRS and CDR2 YFSETQ. DNA of the CDR3: TGCGCCAGCAGCTTATACGGACTAGCGGGATCCTACAATGAGCAGTTCTTC. Its translation is CASSLYGLAGSYNEQFF.